Reported below is one TCR beta chain. These data belong to a study of breast tumors, draining lymph nodes, adjacent tissues. TCRdb used MiXCR to reprocess the multiplex PCR reads, holding one entry per CDR3 protein. The sample carries some 15,000 distinct CDR3 sequences, 52% recorded once. In germline, CDR1 is MNHNY, CDR2 SVGAGI (reference sequence). The CDR3 has 18 amino acids. The junction had 11 bases not matched to a gene; V was cut back by 5 bases and J by 2 bases. The sequence was obtained from a female donor with breast cancer. Some clones in this sample may be carry-over from other donors' samples. V is TRBV6-6 and J is TRBJ2-2; 10 bases are shared with TRBD2. Source material: tumor-adjacent breast tissue. The CDR3 sequence is CASSGLAGEGGNTGELFF. CDR3 nucleotide sequence: TGTGCCAGCAGTGGGCTAGCGGGAGAGGGGGGAAACACCGGGGAGCTGTTTTTT.